The 13 T cell receptor beta chains presented below share a single source sample, sequenced in a study of glioma-infiltrating T cells. Amplification of TCR alpha and beta CDR3 regions from RNA used iRepertoire nested multiplex PCR. TCRdb reanalysed the multiplex PCR reads using MiXCR and keeps one entry per CDR3 protein. This repertoire shows 300,000 to 450,000 distinct CDR3 sequences, roughly two fifths found once; its top ten account for around 12%. Sequencing was done on a sample of glioma tissue, nonneoplastic brain tissue, or PBMCs (not recorded which). The receptors come from a human donor with low-grade glioma or glioblastoma, undergoing nonglioma brain surgery, or in good health (not recorded which).

This clonotype was seen once. Here the CDR3 reads CASSPTWTGELFF. CDR3 coding DNA: TGTGCCAGTAGCCCTACTTGGACCGGGGAGCTGTTTTTT. The chain is built from TRBV19 and TRBJ2-2; D remains ambiguous. The CDR3 runs 13 residues. Germline V lookup: CDR1 LNHDA, CDR2 SQIVND (reference sequence). Trimming pared 6 bases from V and 5 bases from J, leaving 10 bases between.

The rearrangement uses TRBV28 and TRBJ2-7; a possible D gene is TRBD2 (5 bases). From germline, CDR1 is MDHEN and CDR2 SYDVKM. The CDR3 spans 15 residues. Trimming took 6 bases from V and 0 from J, leaving 15 bases between them. CDR3: CASRVREWASYEQYF. The CDR3 DNA is TGTGCCAGCAGGGTAAGGGAGTGGGCCTCCTACGAGCAGTACTTC.

In this sample, this clonotype turned up many times. The rearrangement links TRBV20-1 to TRBJ1-1, with TRBD1 as a possible D gene (5 bases). V dropped 1 base and J dropped 6 bases, with 9 bases sitting between them. The CDR3 loop spans 12 amino acids. The germline V gene encodes CDR1 DFQATT and CDR2 SNEGSKA (reference sequence). DNA for the CDR3: TGCAGTGCTAGAGGATCGGGGCCTGAAGCTTTCTTT. It specifies CSARGSGPEAFF.

There are a few counts of this clonotype. The chain carries TRBV7-9 and TRBJ1-2; 10 bases fit TRBD1. V was pared by 3 bases and J by 5 bases, with 9 bases of the junction left unmatched. Germline CDR1 SEHNR, CDR2 FQNEAQ (reference sequence). The CDR3 runs 16 residues. CDR3 coding DNA: TGTGCCAGCAGCTTGACAGGGGGCGCCTCTGGTTATGGCTACACCTTC. Its protein product is CASSLTGGASGYGYTF.

This clonotype was seen once. Possible read error: a much larger clone is one base away. The V call is TRBV6-2 or TRBV6-3, the J call TRBJ2-7; possibly TRBD1 or TRBD2 for D (5 bases each). CDR1 and CDR2 (germline): MNHEY, SVGEGT. The CDR3 totals 17 residues. V lost 7 bases to trimming and J lost 0 bases, with 22 bases between them. The CDR3 is CASTRGRGAPSSYEQYF. DNA of the CDR3: TGTGCCAGCACCCGAGGGAGAGGGGCCCCGAGCTCCTACGAGCAGTACTTC.

This clonotype was seen more than once but under ten times. The chain carries TRBV5-6 and TRBJ2-3, with unresolved D. The CDR3 has 14 residues. Germline loops: CDR1 SGHDT, CDR2 YYEEEE. V gave up 0 bases and J gave up 6 bases, with 11 bases separating them. The CDR3 coding sequence is TGTGCCAGCAGCTTGGGAGGTGGCCTGGATACGCAGTATTTT. As protein: CASSLGGGLDTQYF.

The J gene is TRBJ2-1, the V gene TRBV7-2; D uncertain. The germline gives CDR1 SGHTA, CDR2 FQGNSA. The V and J ends lost 1 base and 3 bases respectively, with 4 bases between them. This CDR3 has 13 residues. CDR3 nucleotides: TGTGCCAGCAGCTTAGACGTCTACAATGAGCAGTTCTTC. Translated, it gives CASSLDVYNEQFF.

A few counts support this clonotype. The junction does not match germline at one end; this may be a read error. The chain couples TRBV6-1 to TRBJ2-7, with D unclear. Germline values: CDR1 MNHNS, CDR2 SASEGT. This CDR3 spans 12 amino acids. CDR3 bases: TGTGCCATCAGTGGGGTTGGGTACGAGCAGTACTTC. Translation gives CAISGVGYEQYF.

The gene calls are TRBV2 and TRBJ1-4; no firm D call. The germline CDR1 and CDR2 sequences are SNHLY and FYNNEI. CDR3 length: 13 residues. V was trimmed by 5 bases and J by 4 bases, leaving 8 bases between them. CDR3: CASSWPGNEKLFF. The DNA of the CDR3 is TGTGCCAGCAGTTGGCCTGGTAATGAAAAACTGTTTTTT.

The chain carries TRBV6-1 and TRBJ2-1; weak D call: TRBD1 (6 bases). V gave up 7 bases and J gave up 8 bases, with 18 bases separating them. Germline V CDR1 and CDR2: MNHNS, SASEGT. The CDR3 contains 14 residues. The DNA for the CDR3 is TGTGCCAGCATTCGTGACAGGACATCCCATGAGCAGTTCTTC. Residues: CASIRDRTSHEQFF.

V gene TRBV7-6 combines with J gene TRBJ2-7; D may match TRBD1 or TRBD2 (5 bases each). This CDR3 spans 14 amino acids. V lost 2 bases, J lost 3 bases, and 11 bases lay in between. CDR1 is SGHVS, CDR2 FNYEAQ, per germline. CDR3 residues: CASSLRGRGYEQYF. In nucleotides, the CDR3 is TGTGCCAGCAGCTTACGGGGTAGGGGCTACGAGCAGTACTTC.

V gene TRBV20-1 combines with J gene TRBJ2-5; tentatively, D is TRBD1 (8 bases). Germline CDR1 is DFQATT and CDR2 is SNEGSKA (reference sequence). This CDR3 comprises 17 residues. The CDR3 coding sequence is TGCACCGCTCGGGGGGACCAGGGGGCCTGGGGCCAAGAGACCCAGTACTTC. Translation: CTARGDQGAWGQETQYF.

This clonotype was counted at least ten times. This chain links TRBV2 with TRBJ1-2; the D is unclear. V was clipped by 5 bases and J by 3 bases, with 13 bases between them. The germline V gene encodes CDR1 SNHLY and CDR2 FYNNEI. This CDR3 spans 14 amino acids. The CDR3 DNA reads as TGTGCCAGCAGTCCCACCCCAATGGACTATGGCTACACCTTC. Protein product: CASSPTPMDYGYTF.